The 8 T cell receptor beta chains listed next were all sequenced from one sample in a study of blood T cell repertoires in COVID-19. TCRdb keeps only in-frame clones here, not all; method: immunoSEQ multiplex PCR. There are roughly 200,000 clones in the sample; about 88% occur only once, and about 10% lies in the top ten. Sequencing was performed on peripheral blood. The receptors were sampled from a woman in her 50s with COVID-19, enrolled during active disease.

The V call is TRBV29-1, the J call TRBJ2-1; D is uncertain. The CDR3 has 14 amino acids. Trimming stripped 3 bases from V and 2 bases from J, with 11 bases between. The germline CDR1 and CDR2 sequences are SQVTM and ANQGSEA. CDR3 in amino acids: CSVDSGSPYNEQFF. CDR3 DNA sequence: TGCAGCGTTGATTCGGGTTCCCCCTACAATGAGCAGTTCTTC.

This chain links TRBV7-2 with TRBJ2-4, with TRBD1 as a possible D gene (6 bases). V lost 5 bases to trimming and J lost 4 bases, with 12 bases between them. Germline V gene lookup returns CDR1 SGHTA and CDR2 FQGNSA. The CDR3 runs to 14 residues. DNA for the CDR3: TGTGCCAGCAGCCCCTCCGGACAGAAAAACATTCAGTACTTC. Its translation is CASSPSGQKNIQYF. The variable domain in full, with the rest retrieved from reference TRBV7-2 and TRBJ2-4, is GAGVSQSPSNKVTEKGKDVELRCDPISGHTALYWYRQSLGQGLEFLIYFQGNSAPDKSGLPSDRFSAERTGGSVSTLTIQRTQQEDSAVYLCASSPSGQKNIQYFGAGTRLSVL.

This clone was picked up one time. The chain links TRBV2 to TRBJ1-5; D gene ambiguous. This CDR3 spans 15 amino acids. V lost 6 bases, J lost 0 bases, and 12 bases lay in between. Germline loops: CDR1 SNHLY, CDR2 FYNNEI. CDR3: CASRYREYSNQPQHF. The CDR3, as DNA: TGTGCCAGCAGATACAGAGAATATAGCAATCAGCCCCAGCATTTT.

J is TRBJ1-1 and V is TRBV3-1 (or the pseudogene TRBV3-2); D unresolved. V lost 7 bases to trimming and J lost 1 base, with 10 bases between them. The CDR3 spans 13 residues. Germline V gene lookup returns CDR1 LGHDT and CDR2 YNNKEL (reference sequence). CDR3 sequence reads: CASTLTRNTEAFF. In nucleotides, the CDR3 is TGTGCCAGCACGCTGACACGGAACACTGAAGCTTTCTTT.

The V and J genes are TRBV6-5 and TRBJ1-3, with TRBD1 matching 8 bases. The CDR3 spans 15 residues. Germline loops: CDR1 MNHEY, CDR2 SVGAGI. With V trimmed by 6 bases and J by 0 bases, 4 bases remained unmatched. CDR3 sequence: CASSPTGVSGNTIYF. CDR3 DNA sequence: TGTGCCAGCAGCCCGACAGGGGTCTCTGGAAACACCATATATTTT.

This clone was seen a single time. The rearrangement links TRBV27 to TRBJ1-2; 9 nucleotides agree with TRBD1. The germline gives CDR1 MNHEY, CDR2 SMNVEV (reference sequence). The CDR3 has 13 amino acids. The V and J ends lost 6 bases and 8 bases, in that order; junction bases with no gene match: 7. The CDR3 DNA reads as TGTGCCAGCAGCACGGGACAGGGCGGGGGCTACACCTTC. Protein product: CASSTGQGGGYTF.

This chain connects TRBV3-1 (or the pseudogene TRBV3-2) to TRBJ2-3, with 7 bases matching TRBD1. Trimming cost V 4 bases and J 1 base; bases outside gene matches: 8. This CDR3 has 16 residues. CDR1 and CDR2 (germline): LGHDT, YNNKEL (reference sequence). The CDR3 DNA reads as TGTGCCAGCAGCCCTACACGGACAGGCGGCACAGATACGCAGTATTTT. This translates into CASSPTRTGGTDTQYF.

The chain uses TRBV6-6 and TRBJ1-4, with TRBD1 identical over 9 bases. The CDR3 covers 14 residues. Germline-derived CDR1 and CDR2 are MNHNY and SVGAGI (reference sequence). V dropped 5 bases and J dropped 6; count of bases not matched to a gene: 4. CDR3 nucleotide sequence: TGTGCCAGCAGTAGGGACAGGGCAGATGAAAAACTGTTTTTT. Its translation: CASSRDRADEKLFF.